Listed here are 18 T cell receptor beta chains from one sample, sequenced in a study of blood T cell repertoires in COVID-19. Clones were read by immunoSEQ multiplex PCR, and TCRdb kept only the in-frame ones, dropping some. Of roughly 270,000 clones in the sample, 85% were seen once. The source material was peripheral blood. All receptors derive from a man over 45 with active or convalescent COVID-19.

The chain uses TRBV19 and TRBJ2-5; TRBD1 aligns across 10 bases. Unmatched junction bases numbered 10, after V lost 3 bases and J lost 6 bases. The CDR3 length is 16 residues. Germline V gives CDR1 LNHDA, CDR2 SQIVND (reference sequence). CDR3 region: CASSMWRDRGMKTQYF. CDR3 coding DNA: TGTGCCAGTAGTATGTGGAGGGACAGGGGAATGAAGACCCAGTACTTC.

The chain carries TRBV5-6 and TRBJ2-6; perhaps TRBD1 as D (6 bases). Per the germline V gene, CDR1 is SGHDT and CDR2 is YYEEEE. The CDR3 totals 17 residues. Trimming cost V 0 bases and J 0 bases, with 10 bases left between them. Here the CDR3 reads CASSLEGHTSGANVLTF. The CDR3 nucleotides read TGTGCCAGCAGCTTGGAGGGACATACCTCTGGGGCCAACGTCCTGACTTTC.

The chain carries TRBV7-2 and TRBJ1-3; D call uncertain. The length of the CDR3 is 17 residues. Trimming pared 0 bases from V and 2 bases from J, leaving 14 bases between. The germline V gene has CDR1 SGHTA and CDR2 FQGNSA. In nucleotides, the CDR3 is TGTGCCAGCAGCTTAGCCGGGCGGGGAGGTCCTGGAAACACCATATATTTT. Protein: CASSLAGRGGPGNTIYF.

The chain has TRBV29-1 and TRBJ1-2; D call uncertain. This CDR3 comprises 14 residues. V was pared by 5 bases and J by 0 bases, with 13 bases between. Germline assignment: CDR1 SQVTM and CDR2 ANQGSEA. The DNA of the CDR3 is TGCAGCGTTTGGACTGCAGAAGCTAACTATGGCTACACCTTC. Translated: CSVWTAEANYGYTF.

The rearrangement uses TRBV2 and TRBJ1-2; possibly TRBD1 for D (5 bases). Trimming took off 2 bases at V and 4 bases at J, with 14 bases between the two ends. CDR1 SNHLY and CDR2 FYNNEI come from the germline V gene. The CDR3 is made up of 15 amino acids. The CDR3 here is CASSESRGRAYGYTF. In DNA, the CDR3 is TGTGCCAGCAGTGAATCAAGGGGAAGGGCCTATGGCTACACCTTC.

CDR3 sequence reads: CASSPLTGTSSYEQYF. The DNA of the CDR3 is TGCGCCAGCAGCCCTCTCACCGGGACTAGCTCCTACGAGCAGTACTTC. The rearrangement joins TRBV5-1 to TRBJ2-7; 8 nucleotides align to TRBD2. Germline assignment: CDR1 SGHRS and CDR2 YFSETQ. J lost 0 bases, V lost 4 bases, and 9 bases had no gene match. The CDR3 length is 16 residues.

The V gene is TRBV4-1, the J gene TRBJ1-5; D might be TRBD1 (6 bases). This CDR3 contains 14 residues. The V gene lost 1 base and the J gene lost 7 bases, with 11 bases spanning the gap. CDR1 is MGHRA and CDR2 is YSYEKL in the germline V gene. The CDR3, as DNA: TGCGCCAGCAGCCAAGGAGGGGGGGGGCAGCCCCAGCATTTT. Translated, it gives CASSQGGGGQPQHF.

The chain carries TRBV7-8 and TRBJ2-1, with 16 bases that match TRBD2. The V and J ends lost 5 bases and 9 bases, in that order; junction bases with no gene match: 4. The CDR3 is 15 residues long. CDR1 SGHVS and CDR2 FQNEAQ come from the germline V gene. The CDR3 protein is CASSTGTSGRGEQFF. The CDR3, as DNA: TGTGCCAGCAGCACCGGGACTAGCGGGAGGGGTGAGCAGTTCTTC.

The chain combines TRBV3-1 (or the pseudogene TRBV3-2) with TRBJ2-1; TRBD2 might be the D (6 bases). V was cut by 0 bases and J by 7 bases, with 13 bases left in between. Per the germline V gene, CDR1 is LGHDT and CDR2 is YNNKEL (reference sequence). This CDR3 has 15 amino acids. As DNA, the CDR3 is TGTGCCAGCAGCCAAGACCCCGGGAGTCGAAATGAGCAGTTCTTC. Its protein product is CASSQDPGSRNEQFF.

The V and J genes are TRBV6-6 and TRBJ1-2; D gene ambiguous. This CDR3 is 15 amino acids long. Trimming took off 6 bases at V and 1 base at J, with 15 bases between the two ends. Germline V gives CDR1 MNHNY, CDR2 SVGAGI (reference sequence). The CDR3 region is CASSPYPGVNYGYTF. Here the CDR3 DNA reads TGTGCCAGCAGCCCTTATCCCGGGGTTAACTATGGCTACACCTTC.

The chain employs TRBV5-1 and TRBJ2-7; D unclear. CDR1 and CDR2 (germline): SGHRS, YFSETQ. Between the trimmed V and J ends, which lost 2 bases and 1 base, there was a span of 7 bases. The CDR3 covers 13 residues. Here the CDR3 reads CASSFGRSYEQYF. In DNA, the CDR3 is TGCGCCAGCAGCTTTGGTAGATCCTACGAGCAGTACTTC.

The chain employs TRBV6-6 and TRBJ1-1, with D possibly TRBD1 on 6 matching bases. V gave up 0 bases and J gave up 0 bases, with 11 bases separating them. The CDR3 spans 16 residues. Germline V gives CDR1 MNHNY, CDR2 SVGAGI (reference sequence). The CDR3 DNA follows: TGTGCCAGCAGTTACTCGGTCCAGGGGATGAACACTGAAGCTTTCTTT. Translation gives CASSYSVQGMNTEAFF.

The CDR3 nucleotides are TGTGCCAGCAGCCAATTAGCTTACACCGGGGAGCTGTTTTTT. Amino acid sequence: CASSQLAYTGELFF. The genes are TRBV14 and TRBJ2-2; D ambiguous. This CDR3 has 14 residues. Deletions cut 2 bases from V and 3 bases from J, with 7 bases between. The V gene's germline CDR1 is SGHDN and CDR2 FVKESK.

In nucleotides, the CDR3 is TGTGCCAGCAGCTTAGACGGTGCCTCGGGTGAAGCTTTCTTT. Protein sequence: CASSLDGASGEAFF. The V call is TRBV7-6, the J call TRBJ1-1; D unresolved. V gave up 1 base and J gave up 7 bases, with 13 bases separating them. The CDR3 loop spans 14 amino acids. Germline V CDR1 and CDR2: SGHVS, FNYEAQ.

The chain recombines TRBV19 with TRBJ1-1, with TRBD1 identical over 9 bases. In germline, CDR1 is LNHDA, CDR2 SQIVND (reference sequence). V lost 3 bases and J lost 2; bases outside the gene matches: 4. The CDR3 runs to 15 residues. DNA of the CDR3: TGTGCCAGTAGTATGAGGACAGGGGTCAACACTGAAGCTTTCTTT. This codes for CASSMRTGVNTEAFF.

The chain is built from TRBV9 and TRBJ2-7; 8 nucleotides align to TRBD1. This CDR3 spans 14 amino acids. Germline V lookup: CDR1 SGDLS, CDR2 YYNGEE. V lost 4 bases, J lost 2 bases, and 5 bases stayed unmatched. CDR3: CASSQTGEPYEQYF. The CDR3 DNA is TGTGCCAGCAGCCAGACAGGGGAGCCCTACGAGCAGTACTTC.

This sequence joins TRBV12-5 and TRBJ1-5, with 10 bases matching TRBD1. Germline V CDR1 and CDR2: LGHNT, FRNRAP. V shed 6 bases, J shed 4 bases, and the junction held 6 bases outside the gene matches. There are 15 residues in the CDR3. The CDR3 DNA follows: TGTGCTAGTGGCCCTGGGGACAGGGGTAATCAGCCCCAGCATTTT. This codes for CASGPGDRGNQPQHF.

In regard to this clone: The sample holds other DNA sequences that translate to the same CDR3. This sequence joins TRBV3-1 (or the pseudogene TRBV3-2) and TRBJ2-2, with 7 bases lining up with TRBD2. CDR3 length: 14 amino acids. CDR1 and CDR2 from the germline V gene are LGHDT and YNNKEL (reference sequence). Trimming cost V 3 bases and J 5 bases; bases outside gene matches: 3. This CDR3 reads CASSQGGYTGELFF. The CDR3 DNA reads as TGTGCCAGCAGCCAGGGAGGGTATACCGGGGAGCTGTTTTTT.